This T cell receptor (beta chain) was documented in a study of blood T cell repertoires in COVID-19. Looking at the study overall: Samples of COVID-19 (acute and convalescent) were obtained from the United States, Italy and Spain.

This CDR3 region has 15 residues. The ends lost 6 bases at V and 5 bases at J; junction bases unmatched: 10. Germline V gene data show CDR1 as MNHEY and CDR2 as SVGAGI. Only in-frame clones appear in the TCRdb table, and some are missing; sequencing was by immunoSEQ multiplex PCR. The sample carries under 200,000 clones, about 85% recorded once. The V and J genes are TRBV6-5 and TRBJ2-7; 10 bases match TRBD1. The sequencing input was peripheral blood. The TCR comes from a woman aged 50 to 65 with COVID-19, enrolled during active disease. The DNA for the CDR3 is TGTGCCAGCAGCCCATTAACCGGGACAGGGGACGAGCAGTACTTC. This translates into CASSPLTGTGDEQYF.